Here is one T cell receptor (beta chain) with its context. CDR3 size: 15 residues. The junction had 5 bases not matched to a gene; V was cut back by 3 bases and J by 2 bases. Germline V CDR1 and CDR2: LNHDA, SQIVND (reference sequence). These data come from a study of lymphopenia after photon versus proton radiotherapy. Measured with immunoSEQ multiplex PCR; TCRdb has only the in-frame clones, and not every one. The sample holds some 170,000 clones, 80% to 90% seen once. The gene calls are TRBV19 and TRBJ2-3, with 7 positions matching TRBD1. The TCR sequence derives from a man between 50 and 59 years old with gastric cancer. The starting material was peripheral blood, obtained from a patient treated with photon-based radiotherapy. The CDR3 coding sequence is TGTGCCAGTAGTATTCCGGACAGGCCCACAGATACGCAGTATTTT. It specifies CASSIPDRPTDTQYF.